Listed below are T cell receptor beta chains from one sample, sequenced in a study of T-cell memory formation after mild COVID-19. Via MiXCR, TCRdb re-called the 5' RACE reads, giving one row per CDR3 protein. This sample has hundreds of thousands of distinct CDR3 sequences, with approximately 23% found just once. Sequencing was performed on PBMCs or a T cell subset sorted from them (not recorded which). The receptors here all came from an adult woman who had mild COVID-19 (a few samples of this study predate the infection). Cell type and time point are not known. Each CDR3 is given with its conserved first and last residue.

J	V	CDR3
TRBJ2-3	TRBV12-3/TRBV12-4	CASSLGQAGPDTQYF
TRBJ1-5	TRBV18	CASSPRGQPQHF
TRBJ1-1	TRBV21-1	CASSKNGRGTEAFF
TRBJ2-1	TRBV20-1	CSARDPRGAGDEQFF
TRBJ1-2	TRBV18	CASSQDGGPYGYTF
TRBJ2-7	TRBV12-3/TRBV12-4	CASSSLNRDRGREQYF
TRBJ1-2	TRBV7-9	CASSSMGQVSGYTF
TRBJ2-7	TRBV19	CASSTRAGQGNSYEQYF
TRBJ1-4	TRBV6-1	CASSGRSFNEKLFF
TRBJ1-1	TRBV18	CASSPRQGWTEAFF
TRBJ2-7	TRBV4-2	CASSATSGSSYEQYF
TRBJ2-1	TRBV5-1	CASSFGGGAVNEQFF
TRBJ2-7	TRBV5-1	CASSLYRGSYEQYF
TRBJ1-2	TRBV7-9	CASRHQASYGYTF
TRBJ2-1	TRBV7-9	CASSLGTSGSNEQFF
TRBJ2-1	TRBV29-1	CSAISGSYNEQFF
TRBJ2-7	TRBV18	CASSLGDLGEQYF
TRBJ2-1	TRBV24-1	CATSGEGTGVLNEQFF
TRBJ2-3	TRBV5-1	CASSLGGRDADTQYF
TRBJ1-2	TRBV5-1	CASSSDRASRQVTF
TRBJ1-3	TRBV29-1	CSVERWTGVGNTIYF
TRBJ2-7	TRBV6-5	CASSYSYRSSYEQYF
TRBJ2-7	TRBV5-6	CASSLERNSHEQYF
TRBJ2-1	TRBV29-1	CSVNPGASYNEQFF
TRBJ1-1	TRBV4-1	CASSQARANNRDGAFF
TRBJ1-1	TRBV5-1	CASSMGQGFDTEAFF
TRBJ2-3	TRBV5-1	CASSPYRGGTDTQYF
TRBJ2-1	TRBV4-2	CASSPSGAEPFF
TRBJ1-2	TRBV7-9	CASSLGGTGTYGYTF
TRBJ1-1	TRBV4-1	CASSQGGQLNTEAFF
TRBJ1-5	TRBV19	CASSMEGARPQPQHF
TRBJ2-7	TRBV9	CASSPWGVPYEQYF
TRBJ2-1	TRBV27	CASSLSGNEQFF
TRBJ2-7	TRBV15	CATSSLTSSYEQYF
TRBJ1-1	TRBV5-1	CASSLGAGGNTEAFF
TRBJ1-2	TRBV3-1	CASSQDRAGVDYGYTF
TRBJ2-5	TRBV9	CASNAGGPLETQYF
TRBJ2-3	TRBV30	CAWSGADTQYF
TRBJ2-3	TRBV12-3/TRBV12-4	CASSDRSTDTQYF
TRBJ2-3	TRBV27	CASSGTSGAVYPDTQYF
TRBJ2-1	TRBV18	CASSLSGHWEQFF
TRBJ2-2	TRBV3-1	CASSQARELFF
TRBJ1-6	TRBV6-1	CASNITPWEYNSPLHF
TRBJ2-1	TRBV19	CASTSGGVYNEQFF
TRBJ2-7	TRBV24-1	CATSDAGQGNSYEQYF
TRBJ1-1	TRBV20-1	CSAKGSYTEAFF
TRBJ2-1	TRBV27	CASSSVPGTGGNEQFF
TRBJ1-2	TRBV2	CASSVRDRLSGYTF
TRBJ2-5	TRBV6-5	CASSYKTSGKKTQYF
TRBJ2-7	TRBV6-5	CASSYSKIVTGQGSYEQYF
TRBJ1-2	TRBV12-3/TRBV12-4	CASSWGTGRDPTF
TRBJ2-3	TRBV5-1	CASSLMAGGVDTQYF
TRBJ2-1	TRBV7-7	CASSFSGGQYNEQFF
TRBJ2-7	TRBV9	CASSISGTSGGEQYF
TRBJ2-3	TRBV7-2	CASSSTPSSSGRAEGTQYF